Listed below are T cell receptor beta chains from one sample, sequenced in a study of T cells in localized non-small cell lung cancer. The method was immunoSEQ multiplex PCR; TCRdb's version includes in-frame clones alone and lacks a portion of them. The sample has about 78,000 clones, almost 85% seen once. The source was peripheral blood, collected before any cancer treatment. The receptors were sampled from a man aged 40 to 69 with stage I lung adenocarcinoma. Each CDR3 is given with its conserved first and last residue. A D gene is named only where the DNA matches it firmly. Clone size, where shown, is once, few, many, or a class for clones that have expanded.

clone size	D gene	V gene	J gene	CDR3 DNA	CDR3 protein
few	-	TRBV6-4	TRBJ2-5	TGTGCCAGCAGTGACCCCGAAGACAGGTTCGAGAAGACCCAGTACTTC	CASSDPEDRFEKTQYF
-	-	TRBV4-1	TRBJ2-3	TGCGCCAGCGCCCCCAAGACCGGCCCCCCAGATACGCAGTATTTT	CASAPKTGPPDTQYF
-	-	TRBV30	TRBJ2-7	TGTGCCTGGTGGACTATCCTACGGCTCGAGCAGTACTTC	CAWWTILRLEQYF
-	TRBD1	TRBV6-4	TRBJ1-6	TGTGCCAGCAGTGACGGGACAGGGGGCAATTCACCCCTCCACTTT	CASSDGTGGNSPLHF
few	-	TRBV6-5	TRBJ1-2	TGTGCCAGCGGCAGGACAGCGAATATGGAGGGCTACACCTTC	CASGRTANMEGYTF
-	TRBD1	TRBV5-4	TRBJ2-1	TGTGCCAGCAGCCCGACAGGGAAACAAGGAGGCAATGAGCAGTTCTTC	CASSPTGKQGGNEQFF
-	-	TRBV28	TRBJ1-2	TGTGCCAGCAGCTCTTCATCCGGGACACCTAACTATGGCTACACCTTC	CASSSSSGTPNYGYTF
once	TRBD2	TRBV5-1	TRBJ2-5	TGCGCCAGCAGCTTGGGACTAGCGGGAGGGCAAGAGACCCAGTACTTC	CASSLGLAGGQETQYF
-	TRBD1	TRBV7-6	TRBJ2-1	TGTGCCAGCAGCAGCCTCCCCTCGGGACAGGGGATAATTAGCTCCTACAATGAGCAGTTCTTC	CASSSLPSGQGIISSYNEQFF
-	TRBD1	TRBV7-2	TRBJ1-2	TGTGCCAGCAGCTTAAGAGGGACAGGCGCCGGGCGCGGTTATGGCTACACCTTC	CASSLRGTGAGRGYGYTF
-	-	TRBV7-9	TRBJ2-3	TGTGCCAGCAGCTTTAGCCTAACCACAGATACGCAGTATTTT	CASSFSLTTDTQYF
-	TRBD1	TRBV29-1	TRBJ2-2	TGCAGCGTTGAAGGCCAGGGGGTTGGGACCGGGGAGCTGTTTTTT	CSVEGQGVGTGELFF
-	TRBD1	TRBV6-1	TRBJ1-1	TGTGCCAGCAGCGGGACAGGGAAGATAAAGGTTGAAGCTTTCTTT	CASSGTGKIKVEAFF
-	-	TRBV7-2	TRBJ1-2	TGTGCCAGCAGCTCAACGGGTTATGGCTACACCTTC	CASSSTGYGYTF
-	-	TRBV15	TRBJ2-2	TGTGCCACCAGCAGGACTAGGGACACCGGGGAGCTGTTTTTT	CATSRTRDTGELFF
medium-sized	-	TRBV19	TRBJ1-2	TGTGCCACCGGGGGTGGCTACACCTTC	CATGGGYTF
once	TRBD2	TRBV6-1	TRBJ2-1	TGTGCCAGCAGTAGAACTAGCGGGAGTTTCCATGAGCAGTTCTTC	CASSRTSGSFHEQFF
-	-	TRBV29-1	TRBJ1-2	TGCAGCGTTGACAGTTATGGCTACACCTTC	CSVDSYGYTF
-	-	TRBV4-3	TRBJ2-1	TGCGCCAGCAGCCAAGTTCTGGATCCCTACAATGAGCAGTTCTTC	CASSQVLDPYNEQFF
-	-	TRBV29-1	TRBJ1-2	TGCAGCGTTGAACGTACTAACTATGGCTACACCTTC	CSVERTNYGYTF
-	TRBD2	TRBV6-5	TRBJ2-1	TGTGCCAGCAGTTTCCGCGGAGGGAGGGCTGGGAATGAGCAGTTCTTC	CASSFRGGRAGNEQFF
-	TRBD1	TRBV5-1	TRBJ2-3	TGCGCCAGCAGCGCCCCGACAGGGGATAGCACAGATACGCAGTATTTT	CASSAPTGDSTDTQYF
-	-	TRBV6-5	TRBJ2-7	TGTGCCAGCAGTTCCCCAGGGTCCCCCCTCGAGCAGTACTTC	CASSSPGSPLEQYF
-	TRBD2	TRBV29-1	TRBJ2-1	TGCAGCGTTGGGGGACTAGCCGAAAGTGAGCAGTTCTTC	CSVGGLAESEQFF
once	-	TRBV18	TRBJ1-4	TGTGCCAGCTCACCTAACAAGCGGGGACCTAATGAAAAACTGTTTTTT	CASSPNKRGPNEKLFF
many	TRBD2	TRBV5-1	TRBJ2-7	TGCGCCAGCAGCCCGGGACTAGCGGGGGGTTACGAGCAGTACTTC	CASSPGLAGGYEQYF
once	TRBD2	TRBV7-6	TRBJ2-3	TGTGCCAGCAGCTTAGCGCCTAGCGGGAACGCAGATACGCAGTATTTT	CASSLAPSGNADTQYF
-	-	TRBV12-5	TRBJ2-5	TGTGCTAGTGGTTTGGAGAGGCGGACCCAGTACTTC	CASGLERRTQYF
-	-	TRBV7-3	TRBJ2-7	TGTGCCAGCAGCCTCGGGCAGGTCGGCCTTGCTTCCTACGAGCAGTACTTC	CASSLGQVGLASYEQYF
-	-	TRBV5-1	TRBJ2-1	TGCGCCAGCAGCTTGGCTCCCGGCTCCAATGAGCAGTTCTTC	CASSLAPGSNEQFF
-	-	TRBV4-3	TRBJ1-6	TGCGCCAGCACTATACAAGCGGGAGGGGGAGGTTCACCCCTCCACTTT	CASTIQAGGGGSPLHF
-	TRBD1	TRBV5-1	TRBJ2-7	TGCGCCAGCAGCTTCCCGGACAGGGGAAACGAGCAGTACTTC	CASSFPDRGNEQYF
-	-	TRBV7-9	TRBJ1-4	TGTGCCAGCAGCTCGAAGACAGGCGCCCTCAATGAAAAACTGTTTTTT	CASSSKTGALNEKLFF
-	TRBD1	TRBV12-5	TRBJ1-2	TGTGCTAGTGGTCCCGGGACAGGGGCCTATGGCTACACCTTC	CASGPGTGAYGYTF
-	TRBD1	TRBV19	TRBJ1-3	TGTGCCAGTAGTAGCCCGGGACAGGGAGGTACAAACACCATATATTTT	CASSSPGQGGTNTIYF
-	TRBD1	TRBV7-8	TRBJ2-1	TGTGCCAGCAGCTCGGACAGGGCCAATGAGCAGTTCTTC	CASSSDRANEQFF
once	TRBD1	TRBV9	TRBJ1-4	TGTGCCAGCAGCTTTAGTATGGGGACAGGGAATGAAAAACTGTTTTTT	CASSFSMGTGNEKLFF
once	-	TRBV29-1	TRBJ1-4	TGCAGCGTTACCTCGGGCGGTAATGAAAAACTGTTTTTT	CSVTSGGNEKLFF
-	-	TRBV19	TRBJ2-3	TGTGCCAGTAGTATATCCAGGGATACGCAGTATTTT	CASSISRDTQYF
-	-	TRBV5-1	TRBJ2-5	TGCGCCAGCAGCTTAGGGGAGGGGGAGGCCCAGTACTTC	CASSLGEGEAQYF
-	-	TRBV4-3	TRBJ2-2	TGCGCCAGCAGCCAAAAGGTCCGGGGCCGGAACACCGGGGAGCTGTTTTTT	CASSQKVRGRNTGELFF
few	TRBD2	TRBV5-1	TRBJ2-5	TGCGCCAGCAGCTCGGGGGAGGGAGGAGAGACCCAGTACTTC	CASSSGEGGETQYF
-	TRBD2	TRBV7-2	TRBJ2-1	TGTGCCAGCAGACCCGTGCTAGCGGGGGGCAATGAGCAGTTCTTC	CASRPVLAGGNEQFF
-	TRBD2	TRBV5-1	TRBJ2-2	TGCGCCAGCAGCCCGACCCCCCAGCGGGAGCTGGCCGGGGAGCTGTTTTTT	CASSPTPQRELAGELFF
-	TRBD1	TRBV6-9	TRBJ1-5	TGTGCCAGCAGTTACCAGGGACAGGGCCGCAATCAGCCCCAGCATTTT	CASSYQGQGRNQPQHF
-	-	TRBV30	TRBJ2-5	TGTGCAGGGGGGGAAGAGACCCAGTACTTC	CAGGEETQYF
-	TRBD1	TRBV11-2	TRBJ1-4	TGTGCCAGCAGCTTAGGGGACAGGGATAATGAAAAACTGTTTTTT	CASSLGDRDNEKLFF
-	TRBD2	TRBV5-1	TRBJ2-2	TGCGCCAGCAACCCGGGGCTAGCGGGGGGAAGCGACACCGGGGAGCTGTTTTTT	CASNPGLAGGSDTGELFF
-	-	TRBV7-2	TRBJ2-3	TGTGCCAGCAGCAGGGGGGCCACCAGCACAGATACGCAGTATTTT	CASSRGATSTDTQYF
-	-	TRBV18	TRBJ1-2	TGTGCCAGCACAGAGTCCCGAGACTATGGCTACACCTTC	CASTESRDYGYTF
-	TRBD1	TRBV6-5	TRBJ1-2	TGTGCCAGCAGTGCCCGGGACAGGGGGAACTATGGCTACACCTTC	CASSARDRGNYGYTF
-	-	TRBV9	TRBJ2-1	TGTGCCAGCAGCCCCCATCACTCACGGGGTAGCTCCTACAATGAGCAGTTCTTC	CASSPHHSRGSSYNEQFF